The next 21 T cell receptor beta chains were all read from a single sample in a study of response to subunit inactivated influenza vaccine. TCRdb reanalysed the RT-PCR reads using MiXCR and keeps one entry per CDR3 protein. The sample lists around 790,000 distinct CDR3 sequences; approximately 22% were seen once. Sequenced material: PBMCs from blood, taken 5 days after vaccination. These receptors all come from a man in his fifties or sixties who received an inactivated influenza vaccine.

This clonotype came up a few times. The V and J genes are TRBV27 and TRBJ2-1, with D possibly called TRBD1 or TRBD2 (5 bases each). Germline V lookup: CDR1 MNHEY, CDR2 SMNVEV (reference sequence). This CDR3 is 16 amino acids long. Between the trimmed V and J ends, which lost 0 bases and 4 bases, there was a span of 13 bases. The CDR3 bases are TGTGCCAGCAGTTTATCGGGCCTCGGGGCTTACAATGAGCAGTTCTTC. Translated, it gives CASSLSGLGAYNEQFF.

In this sample, this clonotype turned up a few times. V usage is TRBV11-3 and J usage is TRBJ2-5; D might be TRBD2 (6 bases). V shed 4 bases and J shed 4 bases, with 16 bases lying between them. This CDR3 is 15 amino acids long. CDR1 is SGHNT and CDR2 is YENEEA in the germline V gene. CDR3 sequence reads: CASSSGLASSETQYF. CDR3 coding DNA: TGTGCCAGCAGCTCCGGTCTAGCGTCGTCAGAGACCCAGTACTTC.

V is TRBV29-1 and J is TRBJ2-2, with 15 bases aligning to TRBD2. CDR1 and CDR2 from the germline V gene are SQVTM and ANQGSEA. V was pared by 7 bases and J by 6 bases, with 9 bases of the junction left unmatched. This CDR3 region has 16 residues. CDR3 DNA sequence: TGCAGCGCCGCGGGACTAGCGGGGGGCGGGGCCGGGGAGCTGTTTTTT. This translates into CSAAGLAGGGAGELFF.

V gene TRBV11-1 combines with J gene TRBJ2-1, with 9 bases matching TRBD2. The length of the CDR3 is 18 residues. From germline, CDR1 is SGHAT and CDR2 FQDESV (reference sequence). V lost 3 bases to trimming and J lost 0 bases; unmatched junction nucleotides: 9. DNA for the CDR3: TGTGCCAGCAGCTTTGGTCTAGCGGGGCTGCGCTCCTACAATGAGCAGTTCTTC. As protein: CASSFGLAGLRSYNEQFF.

This clonotype came up many times. The chain employs TRBV20-1 and TRBJ2-7; 9 bases agree with TRBD1. The CDR3 extends over 15 amino acids. V shed 3 bases and J 5 bases; nucleotides not matched to a gene: 11. Germline CDR1 DFQATT, CDR2 SNEGSKA (reference sequence). The CDR3 reads CSARGSGQGIDEQYF. The CDR3 DNA follows: TGCAGTGCTAGGGGCTCCGGACAGGGGATTGACGAGCAGTACTTC.

The V gene is TRBV11-2, the J gene TRBJ2-3, with TRBD2 matching 7 bases. The CDR3 extends over 18 amino acids. Germline V gene lookup returns CDR1 SGHAT and CDR2 FQNNGV. With V trimmed by 3 bases and J by 4 bases, 16 bases remained unmatched. The CDR3, as DNA: TGTGCCAGCAGCTTGACCGCGTGGGGGGGGATTAGGGCAGATACGCAGTATTTT. This sequence encodes CASSLTAWGGIRADTQYF.

The gene calls are TRBV4-3 and TRBJ2-2; possibly TRBD2 for D (6 bases). The germline V and J ends were trimmed by 0 bases and 7 bases, with 9 bases remaining between them. Germline-derived CDR1 and CDR2 are LGHNA and YSLEER. The CDR3 loop spans 14 amino acids. In DNA, the CDR3 is TGCGCCAGCAGCCAAGATTGGAGGGACGGGGAGCTGTTTTTT. Residues: CASSQDWRDGELFF.

This chain joins TRBV2 and TRBJ2-3; D perhaps matches TRBD2 (5 bases). The CDR3 is made up of 15 amino acids. The V and J ends lost 7 bases and 0 bases respectively, with 14 bases between them. Germline assignment: CDR1 SNHLY and CDR2 FYNNEI. CDR3: CASTSGSASTDTQYF. In nucleotides, the CDR3 is TGTGCCAGCACCAGTGGGAGCGCTAGCACAGATACGCAGTATTTT.

Only a few counts were recorded for this clonotype. The rearrangement uses TRBV5-1 and TRBJ2-5, with TRBD2 identical over 7 bases. V trimming: 4 bases; J trimming: 5 bases; junction bases outside the gene matches: 5. This CDR3 contains 13 residues. Germline V gene lookup returns CDR1 SGHRS and CDR2 YFSETQ. The CDR3 sequence: CASSRDYGETQYF. The CDR3 region has the DNA TGCGCCAGCAGCAGGGACTACGGCGAGACCCAGTACTTC.

This chain connects TRBV11-2 to TRBJ2-1; 8 nucleotides align to TRBD1. Losses at the gene ends were 3 bases for V and 8 bases for J; bases not matched to a gene: 9. The germline V gene encodes CDR1 SGHAT and CDR2 FQNNGV. The CDR3 is 15 residues long. The CDR3 reads CASSFRGRGADEQFF. CDR3 nucleotide sequence: TGTGCCAGCAGCTTCAGGGGGCGAGGAGCGGATGAGCAGTTCTTC. The whole variable domain, remainder taken from reference TRBV11-2 and TRBJ2-1, is EAGVAQSPRYKIIEKRQSVAFWCNPISGHATLYWYQQILGQGPKLLIQFQNNGVVDDSQLPKDRFSAERLKGVDSTLKIQPAKLEDSAVYLCASSFRGRGADEQFFGPGTRLTVL.

The V gene is TRBV30, the J gene TRBJ2-6; 9 bases are a match to TRBD1. V lost 3 bases and J lost 1; bases outside the gene matches: 7. The germline V gene has CDR1 GTSNPN and CDR2 SVGIG (reference sequence). This CDR3 has 17 amino acids. CDR3 sequence (DNA): TGTGCCTGGAGAGCCGCGGGACAGGGATCTGGGGCCAACGTCCTGACTTTC. It specifies CAWRAAGQGSGANVLTF.

This chain uses TRBV12-5 with TRBJ2-1; D gene unclear. The CDR3 extends over 15 amino acids. V was clipped by 3 bases and J by 5 bases, with 14 bases between them. Germline CDR1 LGHNT, CDR2 FRNRAP. The CDR3 is CASGFGYRVDNEQFF. The CDR3 coding sequence is TGTGCTAGTGGTTTCGGGTACCGAGTAGACAATGAGCAGTTCTTC.

The rearrangement uses TRBV2 and TRBJ2-7; the D gene is possibly TRBD1 (5 bases). The CDR3 totals 11 residues. Trimming took 3 bases from V and 12 from J, leaving 12 bases between them. The germline V gene encodes CDR1 SNHLY and CDR2 FYNNEI. Written as DNA, the CDR3 is TGTGCCAGCAGTGACCGGACACCTCCGTACTTC. Amino acid sequence: CASSDRTPPYF.

CDR3 residues: CSARDEQGGNTGELFF. CDR3 bases: TGCAGTGCTAGAGATGAACAGGGGGGGAACACCGGGGAGCTGTTTTTT. This rearrangement joins TRBV20-1 to TRBJ2-2; 8 nucleotides line up with TRBD1. V trimming: 0 bases; J trimming: 1 base; junction bases outside the gene matches: 4. Germline CDR1 and CDR2: DFQATT and SNEGSKA (reference sequence). CDR3 length equals 16 residues.

This rearrangement joins TRBV3-1 to TRBJ2-7; D is unresolved. Trimming shortened V by 0 bases and J by 0 bases, and 12 bases separated the two germline ends. The CDR3 contains 16 residues. CDR1 is LGHDT, CDR2 YNNKEL, per germline (reference sequence). CDR3 protein: CASSQERATASYEQYF. The DNA of the CDR3 is TGTGCCAGCAGCCAAGAAAGGGCTACGGCCTCCTACGAGCAGTACTTC.

This rearrangement joins TRBV7-2 to TRBJ2-3, with D possibly TRBD2 on 5 matching bases. The CDR3 runs 13 residues. Trimming left V 6 bases short and J 4 bases short, with 11 bases between. The V gene's germline CDR1 is SGHTA and CDR2 FQGNSA. Written as DNA, the CDR3 is TGTGCCAGCAGTCCCCTAGCTTCAGATACGCAGTATTTT. This translates into CASSPLASDTQYF. The whole variable domain, filled in from reference TRBV7-2 and TRBJ2-3, reads GAGVSQSPSNKVTEKGKDVELRCDPISGHTALYWYRQSLGQGLEFLIYFQGNSAPDKSGLPSDRFSAERTGGSVSTLTIQRTQQEDSAVYLCASSPLASDTQYFGPGTRLTVL.

The rearrangement uses TRBV10-3 and TRBJ1-2, with TRBD1 matching over 7 bases. In germline, CDR1 is ENHRY, CDR2 SYGVKD. V trimming: 5 bases; J trimming: 5 bases; junction bases outside the gene matches: 8. CDR3 length: 14 amino acids. CDR3 sequence (DNA): TGTGCCATCAGTCCCGGGGGGACAGTATATGGCTACACCTTC. It yields the protein CAISPGGTVYGYTF.

This clonotype was seen a few times. The gene calls are TRBV20-1 and TRBJ1-1; TRBD1 is a possible D gene (5 bases). This CDR3 is built from 13 residues. V dropped 3 bases and J dropped 11 bases, with 19 bases sitting between them. From germline, CDR1 is DFQATT and CDR2 SNEGSKA (reference sequence). CDR3 DNA: TGCAGTGCTAGTACCGACAGAGGTTCGCGTGCTTTCTTT. It encodes CSASTDRGSRAFF.

The chain recombines TRBV4-2 with TRBJ2-1, with TRBD2 matching over 8 bases. J gave up 8 bases and V 1 base, and 7 bases lay outside the gene matches. This CDR3 spans 15 amino acids. Germline CDR1 reads LGHNA; CDR2 reads YNFKEQ. CDR3 in amino acids: CASSQVKGLGYEQFF. CDR3 nucleotides: TGTGCCAGCAGCCAAGTCAAGGGACTAGGGTATGAGCAGTTCTTC.

As for this clonotype: The junction departs from germline at one end; a sequencing error may be responsible. The rearrangement joins TRBV2 to TRBJ2-3, with 10 bases that match TRBD2. The germline V gene has CDR1 SNHLY and CDR2 FYNNEI. The CDR3 sequence is 18 residues long. The CDR3 DNA is TGTACCAGCAGTTTTCTACTACTAGCGGGGACTAGCACAGATACGCAGTATTTT. It translates to CTSSFLLLAGTSTDTQYF.

This clonotype has just a few counts. The chain employs TRBV15 and TRBJ1-2, with D perhaps TRBD1 (5 bases). This CDR3 has 15 amino acids. The V end was cut by 5 bases, the J end by 4 bases, with 17 bases between. The germline CDR1 and CDR2 sequences are LNHNV and YYDKDF (reference sequence). For the CDR3, the DNA is TGTGCCACCAGCCCGGTTGGGGGAGAGGCCTATGGCTACACCTTC. Translation: CATSPVGGEAYGYTF.